The 27 T cell receptor beta chains reported below all come from one sample, sequenced in a study of high-grade serous ovarian cancer treatment subgroups. TCRdb's table, derived via immunoSEQ multiplex PCR, lists solely in-frame clones and lacks some. The sample contains about 5,700 clones, 66% of which appear only once. The tumor samples were collected prior to definitive surgery or chemotherapy. Material for sequencing was tumor tissue. Receptors originate from a human donor with high-grade serous ovarian cancer.

The chain links TRBV18 to TRBJ1-4; D is ambiguous. CDR3 length: 16 amino acids. Trimming pared 3 bases from V and 0 bases from J, leaving 11 bases between. Germline loops: CDR1 KGHSH, CDR2 LQKENI. The CDR3 coding sequence is TGTGCCAGCTCACCCACCACGATGGCAACTAATGAAAAACTGTTTTTT. It specifies CASSPTTMATNEKLFF.

This clone was seen only a few times. In DNA form, the CDR3 reads TGTGCCAGCAGCCTGACAGGGTCCAGCTATGGCTACACCTTC. This sequence encodes CASSLTGSSYGYTF. This chain connects TRBV13 to TRBJ1-2, with 7 bases lining up with TRBD1. Unmatched junction bases numbered 7, after V lost 5 bases and J lost 4 bases. This CDR3 has 14 amino acids. The germline gives CDR1 PRHDT, CDR2 FYEKMQ (reference sequence).

This chain links TRBV18 with TRBJ2-3; 8 bases fit TRBD2. The germline V gene encodes CDR1 KGHSH and CDR2 LQKENI. This CDR3 region has 17 residues. Unmatched junction bases numbered 7, after V lost 1 base and J lost 1 base. The CDR3 protein is CASSPLQFSGGTDTQYF. CDR3 coding DNA: TGTGCCAGCTCACCACTGCAATTTAGCGGGGGCACAGATACGCAGTATTTT.

The chain links TRBV2 to TRBJ2-7; TRBD1 matches 8 bases. CDR3 size: 18 residues. V shed 8 bases and J 3 bases; nucleotides not matched to a gene: 21. Germline V gene lookup returns CDR1 SNHLY and CDR2 FYNNEI. The DNA of the CDR3 is TGTGCCAGCCTTTCGGACAGGGAAAAAGGCGGCGGGGTCTACGAGCAGTACTTC. Translated, it gives CASLSDREKGGGVYEQYF.

In this sample, this clone turned up once. The chain couples TRBV19 to TRBJ1-3, with TRBD1 identical over 7 bases. Germline loops: CDR1 LNHDA, CDR2 SQIVND (reference sequence). This CDR3 contains 16 residues. With V trimmed by 3 bases and J by 2 bases, 7 bases remained unmatched. The CDR3: CASSMTHGTAGNTIYF. CDR3 nucleotides: TGTGCCAGTAGTATGACCCACGGGACAGCTGGAAACACCATATATTTT.

J is TRBJ2-7 and V is TRBV27; no clear D gene. The V end was cut by 10 bases, the J end by 0 bases, with 10 bases between. The CDR3 totals 12 residues. Germline-derived CDR1 and CDR2 are MNHEY and SMNVEV (reference sequence). CDR3 loop: CATFSSSYEQYF. The CDR3 nucleotides read TGTGCCACCTTTTCCAGCTCCTACGAGCAGTACTTC.

This rearrangement joins TRBV5-1 to TRBJ2-7, with 7 nucleotides matching TRBD1. V lost 4 bases and J lost 0; bases outside the gene matches: 7. The CDR3 covers 15 residues. Germline-derived CDR1 and CDR2 are SGHRS and YFSETQ. In nucleotides, the CDR3 is TGCGCCAGCAGCCTTTCGGGGACAGCCTCCTACGAGCAGTACTTC. Translation gives CASSLSGTASYEQYF.

The CDR3: CASSLVRGTDTQYF. CDR3 coding DNA: TGTGCCAGCAGCTTAGTTAGGGGCACAGATACGCAGTATTTT. The chain employs TRBV7-6 and TRBJ2-3; unclear D gene. CDR1 and CDR2 (germline): SGHVS, FNYEAQ. The CDR3 is 14 residues long. Trimming took 1 base from V and 1 from J, leaving 6 bases between them.

The chain combines TRBV14 with TRBJ1-6; D not certain. Trimming cost V 3 bases and J 7 bases, with 4 bases left between them. This CDR3 is built from 12 residues. Germline V gene lookup returns CDR1 SGHDN and CDR2 FVKESK. CDR3 sequence reads: CASSQVNSPLHF. Here the CDR3 DNA reads TGTGCCAGCAGCCAGGTCAATTCACCCCTCCACTTT. Full variable domain (remainder filled in from reference TRBV14 and TRBJ1-6): EAGVTQFPSHSVIEKGQTVTLRCDPISGHDNLYWYRRVMGKEIKFLLHFVKESKQDESGMPNNRFLAERTGGTYSTLKVQPAELEDSGVYFCASSQVNSPLHFGNGTRLTVT.

The chain couples TRBV28 to TRBJ2-7, with D possibly being TRBD1 (6 bases). V lost 8 bases, J lost 1 base, and 12 bases lay in between. This CDR3 comprises 13 residues. Germline V gene data show CDR1 as MDHEN and CDR2 as SYDVKM. CDR3 protein: CASGPGQSYEQYF. The CDR3 nucleotides read TGTGCCAGCGGTCCGGGACAATCCTACGAGCAGTACTTC. Full variable domain (remainder filled in from reference TRBV28 and TRBJ2-7): DVKVTQSSRYLVKRTGEKVFLECVQDMDHENMFWYRQDPGLGLRLIYFSYDVKMKEKGDIPEGYSVSREKKERFSLILESASTNQTSMYLCASGPGQSYEQYFGPGTRLTVT.

The chain links TRBV19 to TRBJ1-1; weak D call: TRBD1 (6 bases). Germline assignment: CDR1 LNHDA and CDR2 SQIVND (reference sequence). V lost 3 bases, J lost 6 bases, and 14 bases lay in between. The CDR3 consists of 14 residues. The DNA for the CDR3 is TGTGCCAGTAGTATCGGAAGGGGGGCCGCTGAAGCTTTCTTT. Its translation: CASSIGRGAAEAFF.

This clone was found once. V is TRBV6-4 and J is TRBJ2-1; no reliable D call. Germline CDR1 MRHNA, CDR2 SNTAGT. The CDR3 runs 15 residues. Between the trimmed V and J ends, which lost 1 base and 3 bases, there was a span of 10 bases. The CDR3 reads CASSDYAGYYNEQFF. The DNA of the CDR3 is TGTGCCAGCAGTGACTATGCAGGATACTACAATGAGCAGTTCTTC.

By its share, this clone is medium-sized (0.01 to 0.1%). The V call is TRBV19, the J call TRBJ2-1, with 9 bases identical to TRBD2. Germline CDR1 reads LNHDA; CDR2 reads SQIVND (reference sequence). V shed 7 bases, J shed 2 bases, and the junction held 6 bases outside the gene matches. This CDR3 contains 15 residues. The CDR3, as DNA: TGTGCCAGTAAAGAATCTAGCGGGACCTACAATGAGCAGTTCTTC. Translated: CASKESSGTYNEQFF.

The chain employs TRBV20-1 and TRBJ2-7; no definite D call. Trimming pared 3 bases from V and 4 bases from J, leaving 7 bases between. This CDR3 contains 11 residues. From germline, CDR1 is DFQATT and CDR2 SNEGSKA (reference sequence). As DNA, the CDR3 is TGCAGTGCTAGTCCCCAGTACGAGCAGTACTTC. Protein: CSASPQYEQYF.

This clone appeared a few times. This chain joins TRBV4-2 and TRBJ2-3; tentatively, D is TRBD2 (5 bases). Trimming cost V 0 bases and J 10 bases, with 11 bases left between them. This CDR3 region has 13 residues. CDR1 LGHNA and CDR2 YNFKEQ come from the germline V gene. The CDR3 reads CASSQEDRGPQYF. CDR3 sequence (DNA): TGTGCCAGCAGCCAAGAAGACCGCGGGCCGCAGTATTTT.

The chain uses TRBV7-2 and TRBJ1-3; the D gene is possibly TRBD1 (5 bases). The CDR3 runs to 15 residues. Germline V lookup: CDR1 SGHTA, CDR2 FQGNSA. V shed 5 bases and J shed 2 bases, with 13 bases lying between them. CDR3 nucleotides: TGTGCCAGCAGCCGAGGGGCCCAGACTGGAAACACCATATATTTT. It is translated as CASSRGAQTGNTIYF.

The J gene is TRBJ2-7, the V gene TRBV11-2; 11 bases align to TRBD1. CDR3 length: 17 amino acids. The junction had 9 bases not matched to a gene; V was cut back by 5 bases and J by 0 bases. The germline gives CDR1 SGHAT, CDR2 FQNNGV. The CDR3 DNA reads as TGTGCCAGCAGCCTAGGGACAGGGGGACAGAGCTCCTACGAGCAGTACTTC. Its protein is CASSLGTGGQSSYEQYF.

The V and J genes are TRBV7-2 and TRBJ2-5; the match to TRBD2 covers 13 bases. The CDR3 consists of 18 residues. Trimming at V came to 5 bases and at J to 5 bases, leaving 14 bases not matched to a gene. Germline lookup yields CDR1 SGHTA and CDR2 FQGNSA. This CDR3 is CASSPPPGTSGAWETQYF. CDR3 nucleotide sequence: TGTGCCAGCAGCCCTCCTCCCGGGACTAGCGGGGCGTGGGAGACCCAGTACTTC. The full variable domain, with the rest looked up from reference TRBV7-2 and TRBJ2-5, is GAGVSQSPSNKVTEKGKDVELRCDPISGHTALYWYRQSLGQGLEFLIYFQGNSAPDKSGLPSDRFSAERTGGSVSTLTIQRTQQEDSAVYLCASSPPPGTSGAWETQYFGPGTRLLVL.

The V call is TRBV10-2, the J call TRBJ2-2, with D perhaps TRBD2 (5 bases). The germline V gene encodes CDR1 WSHSY and CDR2 SAAADI. CDR3 length: 13 amino acids. V lost 8 bases, J lost 6 bases, and 13 bases lay in between. CDR3 sequence reads: CASQLALPGELFF. The DNA of the CDR3 is TGCGCCAGCCAGTTAGCGTTACCCGGGGAGCTGTTTTTT.

Judged by abundance, this clone is medium-sized (0.01 to 0.1%). This rearrangement joins TRBV19 to TRBJ1-1; tentatively, D is TRBD1 (5 bases). CDR3 size: 15 residues. The V gene's germline CDR1 is LNHDA and CDR2 SQIVND (reference sequence). V lost 4 bases, J lost 1 base, and 13 bases lay in between. As DNA, the CDR3 is TGTGCCAGTAGTAGCCCCCGGGGGGGGAACACTGAAGCTTTCTTT. As protein: CASSSPRGGNTEAFF.

The chain carries TRBV7-2 and TRBJ2-5; unclear D gene. The CDR3 is 12 amino acids. Trimming cost V 5 bases and J 5 bases, with 9 bases left between them. Germline CDR1 SGHTA, CDR2 FQGNSA. The CDR3 protein is CASSLPYETQYF. DNA of the CDR3: TGTGCCAGCAGCCTCCCGTACGAGACCCAGTACTTC.

This chain joins TRBV11-3 and TRBJ2-3, with D possibly TRBD1 on 6 matching bases. Germline CDR1 SGHNT, CDR2 YENEEA. Trimming took off 2 bases at V and 0 bases at J, with 15 bases between the two ends. The CDR3 runs 17 residues. CDR3 DNA sequence: TGTGCCAGCAGCTTAAATTCTTGGGACAACAGCACAGATACGCAGTATTTT. Translated: CASSLNSWDNSTDTQYF.

The gene calls are TRBV6-5 and TRBJ1-3; TRBD1 matches at 7 bases. V shed 6 bases and J 7 bases; nucleotides not matched to a gene: 12. The CDR3 runs to 15 residues. Per germline, CDR1 MNHEY and CDR2 SVGAGI. The CDR3 DNA is TGTGCCAGCAGCGACAGGGCGACCTTGTGGAACACCATATATTTT. Translating it yields CASSDRATLWNTIYF.

The V and J genes are TRBV18 and TRBJ1-2; tentative D call: TRBD1 (5 bases). V was cut by 2 bases and J by 3 bases, with 7 bases left in between. The germline V gene has CDR1 KGHSH and CDR2 LQKENI. CDR3 size: 13 residues. CDR3 in amino acids: CASSPEQDYGYTF. CDR3 sequence (DNA): TGTGCCAGCTCACCAGAACAGGACTATGGCTACACCTTC.

The V and J genes are TRBV18 and TRBJ2-7; TRBD1 matches 9 bases. CDR1 and CDR2 from the germline V gene are KGHSH and LQKENI. CDR3 length equals 12 residues. Trimming removed 7 bases from V and 5 bases from J; junction bases left unmatched: 3. CDR3 amino acids: CASLGTGNEQYF. DNA for the CDR3: TGTGCCAGCTTAGGGACAGGGAACGAGCAGTACTTC.

This clone was picked up a small number of times. The V and J genes are TRBV7-2 and TRBJ1-2; the D is unclear. Trimming took off 5 bases at V and 4 bases at J, with 17 bases between the two ends. Per germline, CDR1 SGHTA and CDR2 FQGNSA. This CDR3 contains 15 residues. The CDR3 sequence is CASSPGEVASYGYTF. The DNA for the CDR3 is TGTGCCAGCAGCCCTGGTGAGGTAGCCTCCTATGGCTACACCTTC.

There are a few counts of this clone. The V call is TRBV5-1, the J call TRBJ2-5, with D unclear. Germline assignment: CDR1 SGHRS and CDR2 YFSETQ. This CDR3 is 14 amino acids long. Deletions cut 2 bases from V and 5 bases from J, with 13 bases between. CDR3 protein: CASSLSVPKETQYF. The CDR3 region has the DNA TGCGCCAGCAGCTTAAGCGTCCCTAAGGAGACCCAGTACTTC.